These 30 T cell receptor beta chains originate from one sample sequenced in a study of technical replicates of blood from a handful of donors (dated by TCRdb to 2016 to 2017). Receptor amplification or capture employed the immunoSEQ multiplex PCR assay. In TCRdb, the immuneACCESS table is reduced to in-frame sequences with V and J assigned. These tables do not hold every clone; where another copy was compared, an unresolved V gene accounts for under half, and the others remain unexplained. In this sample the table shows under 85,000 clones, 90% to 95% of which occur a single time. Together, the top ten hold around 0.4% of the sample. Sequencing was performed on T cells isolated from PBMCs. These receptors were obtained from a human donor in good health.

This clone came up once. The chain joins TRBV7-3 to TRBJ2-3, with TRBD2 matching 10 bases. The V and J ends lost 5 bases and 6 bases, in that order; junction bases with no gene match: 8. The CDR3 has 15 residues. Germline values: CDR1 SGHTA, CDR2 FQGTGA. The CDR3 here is CASSPRSGRRDTQYF. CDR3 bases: TGTGCCAGCAGCCCACGTAGCGGGAGGAGGGATACGCAGTATTTT. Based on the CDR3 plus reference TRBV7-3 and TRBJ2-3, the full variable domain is GAGVSQTPSNKVTEKGKYVELRCDPISGHTALYWYRQSLGQGPEFLIYFQGTGAADDSGLPNDRFFAVRPEGSVSTLKIQRTERGDSAVYLCASSPRSGRRDTQYFGPGTRLTVL.

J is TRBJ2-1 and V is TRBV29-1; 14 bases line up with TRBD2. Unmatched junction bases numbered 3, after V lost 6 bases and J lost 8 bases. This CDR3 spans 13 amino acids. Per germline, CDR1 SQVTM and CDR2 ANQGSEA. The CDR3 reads CSVGTSGSYEQFF. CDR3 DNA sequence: TGCAGCGTGGGGACTAGCGGGAGCTATGAGCAGTTCTTC.

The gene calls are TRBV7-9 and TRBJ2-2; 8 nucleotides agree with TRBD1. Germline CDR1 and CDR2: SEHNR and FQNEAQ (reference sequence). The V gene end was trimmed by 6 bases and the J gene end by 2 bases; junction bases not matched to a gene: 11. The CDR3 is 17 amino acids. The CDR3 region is CASREIYRGTNTGELFF. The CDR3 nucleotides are TGTGCCAGCAGGGAGATTTACAGGGGGACCAACACCGGGGAGCTGTTTTTT.

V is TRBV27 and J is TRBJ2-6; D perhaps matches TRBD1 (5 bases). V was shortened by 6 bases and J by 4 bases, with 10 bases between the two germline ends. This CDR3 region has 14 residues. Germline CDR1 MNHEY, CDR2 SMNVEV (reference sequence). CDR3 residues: CASRQETGANVLTF. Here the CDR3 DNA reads TGTGCCAGCAGACAGGAGACCGGGGCCAACGTCCTGACTTTC.

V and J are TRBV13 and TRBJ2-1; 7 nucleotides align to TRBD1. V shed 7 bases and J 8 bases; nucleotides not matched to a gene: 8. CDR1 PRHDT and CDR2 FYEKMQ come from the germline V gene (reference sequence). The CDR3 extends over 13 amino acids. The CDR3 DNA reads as TGTGCCAGCACGGGACAGCCGAGCGATGAGCAGTTCTTC. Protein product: CASTGQPSDEQFF.

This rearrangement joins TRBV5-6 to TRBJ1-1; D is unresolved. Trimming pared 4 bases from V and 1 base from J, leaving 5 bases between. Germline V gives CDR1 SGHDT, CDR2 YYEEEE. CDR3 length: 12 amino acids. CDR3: CASSDWNTEAFF. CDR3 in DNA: TGTGCCAGCAGCGACTGGAACACTGAAGCTTTCTTT.

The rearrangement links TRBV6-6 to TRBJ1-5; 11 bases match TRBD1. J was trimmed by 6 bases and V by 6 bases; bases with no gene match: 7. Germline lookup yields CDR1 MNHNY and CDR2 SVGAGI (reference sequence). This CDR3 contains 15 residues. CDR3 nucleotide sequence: TGTGCCAGCAGGGACGGGACAGGGGGGAGTCAGCCCCAGCATTTT. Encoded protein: CASRDGTGGSQPQHF.

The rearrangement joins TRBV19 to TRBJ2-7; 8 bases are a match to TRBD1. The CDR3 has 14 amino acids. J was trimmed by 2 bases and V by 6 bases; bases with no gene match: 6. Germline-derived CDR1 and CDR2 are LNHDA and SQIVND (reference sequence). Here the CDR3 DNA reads TGTGCCAGTAGCTGGAGACAGGGGACCTACGAGCAGTACTTC. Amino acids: CASSWRQGTYEQYF.

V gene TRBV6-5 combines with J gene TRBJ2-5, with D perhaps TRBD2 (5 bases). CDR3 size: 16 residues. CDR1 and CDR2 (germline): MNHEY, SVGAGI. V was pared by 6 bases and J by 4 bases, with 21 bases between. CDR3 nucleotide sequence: TGTGCCAGCAGCTACCCCTCCCCGCGGGTTCTAGAGACCCAGTACTTC. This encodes CASSYPSPRVLETQYF.

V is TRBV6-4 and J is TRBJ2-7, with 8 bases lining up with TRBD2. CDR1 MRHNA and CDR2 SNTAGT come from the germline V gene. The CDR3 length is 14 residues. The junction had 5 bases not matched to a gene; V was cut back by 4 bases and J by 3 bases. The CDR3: CASSVEAGDYEQYF. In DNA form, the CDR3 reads TGTGCCAGCAGTGTGGAAGCGGGAGACTACGAGCAGTACTTC.

CDR3 sequence (DNA): TGTGCCAGCAGCTTGTTAGCGGGATACTTCGAGCAGTACTTC. Translating it yields CASSLLAGYFEQYF. This rearrangement joins TRBV11-2 to TRBJ2-7, with 8 positions matching TRBD2. Germline V gives CDR1 SGHAT, CDR2 FQNNGV. The CDR3 is made up of 14 amino acids. V was pared by 3 bases and J by 6 bases, with 7 bases of the junction left unmatched.

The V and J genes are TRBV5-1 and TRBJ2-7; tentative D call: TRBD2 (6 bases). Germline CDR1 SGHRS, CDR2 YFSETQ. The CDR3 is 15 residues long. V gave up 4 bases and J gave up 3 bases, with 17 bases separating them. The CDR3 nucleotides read TGCGCCAGCAGCCCGGTCGCGGGAAAGGTCTACGAGCAGTACTTC. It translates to CASSPVAGKVYEQYF.

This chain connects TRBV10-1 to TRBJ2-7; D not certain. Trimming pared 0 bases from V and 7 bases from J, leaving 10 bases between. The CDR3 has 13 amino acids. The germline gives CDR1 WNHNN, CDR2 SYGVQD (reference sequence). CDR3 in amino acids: CASSESQTREQYF. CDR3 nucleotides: TGCGCCAGCAGTGAGTCGCAGACGAGGGAGCAGTACTTC.

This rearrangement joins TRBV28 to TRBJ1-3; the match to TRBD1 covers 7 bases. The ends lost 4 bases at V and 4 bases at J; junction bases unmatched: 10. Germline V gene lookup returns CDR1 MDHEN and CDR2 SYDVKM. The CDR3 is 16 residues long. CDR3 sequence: CASSSPGTALGNTIYF. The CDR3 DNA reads TGTGCCAGCAGTTCTCCGGGGACAGCCCTAGGAAACACCATATATTTT. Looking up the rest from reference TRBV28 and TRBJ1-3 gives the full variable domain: DVKVTQSSRYLVKRTGEKVFLECVQDMDHENMFWYRQDPGLGLRLIYFSYDVKMKEKGDIPEGYSVSREKKERFSLILESASTNQTSMYLCASSSPGTALGNTIYFGEGSWLTVV.

This CDR3 is CASSPPRQGIRDYEQYF. Written as DNA, the CDR3 is TGTGCCAGCAGCCCCCCCCGTCAGGGGATTCGAGACTACGAGCAGTACTTC. The chain links TRBV11-3 to TRBJ2-7; maybe TRBD1 (6 bases). Trimming removed 5 bases at V and 3 bases at J, with 23 bases between. Germline CDR1 and CDR2: SGHNT and YENEEA. The CDR3 sequence is 17 residues long.

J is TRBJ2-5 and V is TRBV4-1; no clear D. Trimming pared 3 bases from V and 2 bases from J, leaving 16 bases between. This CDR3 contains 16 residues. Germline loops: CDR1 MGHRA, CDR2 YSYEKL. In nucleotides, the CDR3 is TGCGCCAGCAGCCATTATCTAAAAGATAAACAAGAGACCCAGTACTTC. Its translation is CASSHYLKDKQETQYF.

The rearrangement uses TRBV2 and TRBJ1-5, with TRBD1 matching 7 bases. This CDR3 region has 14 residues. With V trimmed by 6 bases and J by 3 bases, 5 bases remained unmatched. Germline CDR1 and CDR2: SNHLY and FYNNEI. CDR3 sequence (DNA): TGTGCCAGCAGCGAACAGGGGATCAATCAGCCCCAGCATTTT. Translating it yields CASSEQGINQPQHF.

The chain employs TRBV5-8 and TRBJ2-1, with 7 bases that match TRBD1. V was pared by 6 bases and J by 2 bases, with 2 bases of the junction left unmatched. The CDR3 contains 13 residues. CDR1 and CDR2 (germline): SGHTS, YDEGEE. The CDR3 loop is CASNTGAYNEQFF. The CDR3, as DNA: TGTGCCAGCAACACAGGGGCCTACAATGAGCAGTTCTTC.

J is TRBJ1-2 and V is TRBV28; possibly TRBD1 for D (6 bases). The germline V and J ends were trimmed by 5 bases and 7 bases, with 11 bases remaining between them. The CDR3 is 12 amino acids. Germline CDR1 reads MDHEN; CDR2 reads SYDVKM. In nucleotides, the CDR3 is TGTGCCAGCAGTAAACAGGGAATTGGCTACACCTTC. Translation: CASSKQGIGYTF.

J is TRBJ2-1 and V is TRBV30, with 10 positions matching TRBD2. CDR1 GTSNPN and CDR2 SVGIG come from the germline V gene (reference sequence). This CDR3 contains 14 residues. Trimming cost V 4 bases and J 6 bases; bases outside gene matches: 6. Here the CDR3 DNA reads TGTGCCTGGACTAGCGGGAGAGGACTCAATGAGCAGTTCTTC. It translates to CAWTSGRGLNEQFF.

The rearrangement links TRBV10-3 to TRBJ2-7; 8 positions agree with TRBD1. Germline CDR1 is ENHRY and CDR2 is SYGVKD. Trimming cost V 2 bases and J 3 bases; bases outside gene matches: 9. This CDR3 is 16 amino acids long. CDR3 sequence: CAISERDRWVFYEQYF. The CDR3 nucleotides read TGTGCCATCAGTGAGCGGGACAGGTGGGTATTCTACGAGCAGTACTTC.

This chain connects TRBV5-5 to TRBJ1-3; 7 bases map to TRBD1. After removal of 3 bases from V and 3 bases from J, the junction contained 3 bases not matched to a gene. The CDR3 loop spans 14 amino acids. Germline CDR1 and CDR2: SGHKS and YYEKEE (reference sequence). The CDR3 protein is CASSWGQFGNTIYF. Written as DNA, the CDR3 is TGTGCCAGCAGCTGGGGACAGTTTGGAAACACCATATATTTT.

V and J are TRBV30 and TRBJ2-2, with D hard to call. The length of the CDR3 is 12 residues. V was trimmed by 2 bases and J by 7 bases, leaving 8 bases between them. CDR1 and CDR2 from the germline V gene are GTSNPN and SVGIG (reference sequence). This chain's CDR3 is CAWSPVYGELFF. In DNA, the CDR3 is TGTGCCTGGAGTCCAGTGTACGGGGAGCTGTTTTTT. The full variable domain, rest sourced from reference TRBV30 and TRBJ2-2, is SQTIHQWPATLVQPVGSPLSLECTVEGTSNPNLYWYRQAAGRGLQLLFYSVGIGQISSEVPQNLSASRPQDRQFILSSKKLLLSDSGFYLCAWSPVYGELFFGEGSRLTVL.

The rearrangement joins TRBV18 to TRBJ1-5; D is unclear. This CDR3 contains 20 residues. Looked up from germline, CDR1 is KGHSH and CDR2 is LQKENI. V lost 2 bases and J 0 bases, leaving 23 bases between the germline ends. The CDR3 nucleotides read TGTGCCAGCTCACCAAATTTGGTCCAGGCCGTGGGTTATAGCAATCAGCCCCAGCATTTT. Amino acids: CASSPNLVQAVGYSNQPQHF.

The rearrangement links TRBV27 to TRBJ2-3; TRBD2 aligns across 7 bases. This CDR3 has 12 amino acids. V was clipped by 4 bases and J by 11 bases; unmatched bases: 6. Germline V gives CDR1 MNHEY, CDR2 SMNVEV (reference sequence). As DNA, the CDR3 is TGTGCCAGCAGTTCCAATCTAGCGGAGCAGTATTTT. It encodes CASSSNLAEQYF.

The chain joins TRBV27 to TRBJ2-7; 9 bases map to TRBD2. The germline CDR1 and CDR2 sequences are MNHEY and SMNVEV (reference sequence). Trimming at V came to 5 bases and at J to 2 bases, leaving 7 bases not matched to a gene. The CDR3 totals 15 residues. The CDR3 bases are TGTGCCAGCAGTCCGATAGCGGGGGTAGCCTACGAGCAGTACTTC. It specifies CASSPIAGVAYEQYF.

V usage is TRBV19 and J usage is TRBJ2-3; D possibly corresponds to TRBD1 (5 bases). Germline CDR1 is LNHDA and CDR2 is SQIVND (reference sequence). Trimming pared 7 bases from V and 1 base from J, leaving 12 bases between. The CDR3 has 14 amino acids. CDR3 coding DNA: TGTGCCAGTACAGTTGACAGCCGCACAGATACGCAGTATTTT. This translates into CASTVDSRTDTQYF.

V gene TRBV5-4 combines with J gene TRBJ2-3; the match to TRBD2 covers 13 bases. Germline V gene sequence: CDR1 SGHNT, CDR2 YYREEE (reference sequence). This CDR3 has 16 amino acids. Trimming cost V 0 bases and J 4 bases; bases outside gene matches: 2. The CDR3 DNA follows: TGTGCCAGCAGCTTGGGGACTAGCGGGAGTTCAGATACGCAGTATTTT. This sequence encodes CASSLGTSGSSDTQYF.

CDR3 coding DNA: TGTGCCTGGAGTGTCGGAGGAGGGAAAAACATTCAGTACTTC. Amino acids: CAWSVGGGKNIQYF. The gene calls are TRBV30 and TRBJ2-4, with D tentatively TRBD2 (6 bases). This CDR3 contains 14 residues. The V and J ends lost 0 bases and 4 bases respectively, with 10 bases between them. Germline CDR1 reads GTSNPN; CDR2 reads SVGIG (reference sequence).

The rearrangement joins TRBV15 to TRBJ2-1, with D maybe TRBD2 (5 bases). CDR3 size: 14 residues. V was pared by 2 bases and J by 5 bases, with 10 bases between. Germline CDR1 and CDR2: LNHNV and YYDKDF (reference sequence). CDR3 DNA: TGTGCCACCAGCAGACACCGGGGTAACAATGAGCAGTTCTTC. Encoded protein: CATSRHRGNNEQFF.